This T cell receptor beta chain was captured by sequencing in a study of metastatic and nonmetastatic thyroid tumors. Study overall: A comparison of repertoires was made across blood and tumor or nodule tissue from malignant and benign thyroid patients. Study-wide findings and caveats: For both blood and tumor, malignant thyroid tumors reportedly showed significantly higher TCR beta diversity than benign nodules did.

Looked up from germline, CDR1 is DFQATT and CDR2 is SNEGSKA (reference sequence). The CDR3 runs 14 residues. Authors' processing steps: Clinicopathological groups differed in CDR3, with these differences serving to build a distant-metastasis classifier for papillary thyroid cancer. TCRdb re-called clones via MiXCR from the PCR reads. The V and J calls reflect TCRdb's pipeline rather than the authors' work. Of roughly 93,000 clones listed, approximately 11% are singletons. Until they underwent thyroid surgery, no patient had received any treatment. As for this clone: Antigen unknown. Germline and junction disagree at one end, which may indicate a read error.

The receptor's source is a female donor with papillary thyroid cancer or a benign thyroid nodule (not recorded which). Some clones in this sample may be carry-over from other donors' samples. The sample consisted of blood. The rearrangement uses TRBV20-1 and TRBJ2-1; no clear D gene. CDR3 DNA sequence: TGCAGTGCGGAAGACGCTACATCCTACAATGAGCAGTTATTC. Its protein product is CSAEDATSYNEQLF.